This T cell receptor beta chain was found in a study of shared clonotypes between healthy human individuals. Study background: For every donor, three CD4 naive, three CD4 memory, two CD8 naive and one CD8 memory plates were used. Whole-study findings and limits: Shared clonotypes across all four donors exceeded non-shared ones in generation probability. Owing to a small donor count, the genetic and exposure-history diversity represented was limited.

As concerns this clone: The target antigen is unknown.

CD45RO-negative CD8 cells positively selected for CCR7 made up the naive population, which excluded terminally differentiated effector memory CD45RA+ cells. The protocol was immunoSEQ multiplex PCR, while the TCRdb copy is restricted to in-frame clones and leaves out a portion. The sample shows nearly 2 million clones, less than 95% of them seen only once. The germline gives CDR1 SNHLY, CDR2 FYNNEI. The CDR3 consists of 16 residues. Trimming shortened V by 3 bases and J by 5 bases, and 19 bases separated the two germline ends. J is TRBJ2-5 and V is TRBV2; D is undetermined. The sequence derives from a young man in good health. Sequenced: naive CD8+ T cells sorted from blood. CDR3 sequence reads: CASSEGLTSIYETQYF. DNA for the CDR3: TGTGCCAGCAGTGAGGGTTTAACCTCCATCTATGAGACCCAGTACTTC.